The source of this T cell receptor (beta chain) is a study of TIL therapy for anti-PD-1-resistant metastatic lung cancer. Study context: Patients had a median age of about 50 years (range 38-75). Most patients had lung adenocarcinoma; a handful of tumors were EGFR-mutant, two ALK-rearranged; half smoked currently or formerly.

Findings of the study overall: TIL cultures after expansion showed higher clonality and lower diversity than baseline tumor (median about 6% vs 30%).

V dropped 0 bases and J dropped 3 bases, with 15 bases sitting between them. This CDR3 has 16 amino acids. Germline V gives CDR1 LGHDT, CDR2 YNNKEL (reference sequence). Time point given: pre-treatment sample, taken before nivolumab and TIL therapy. Most excised metastases sampled were pleural nodules or supraclavicular lymph nodes. Comment on this clone: As yet, its antigen is unknown.

This was the immunoSEQ v3 assay. Here immunoSEQ multiplex PCR was the method, and the copy in TCRdb shows in-frame clones only, minus some. The sample includes more than 90,000 clones, about 71% of them seen just once. The chain has TRBV3-1 (or the pseudogene TRBV3-2) and TRBJ2-7; weak D call: TRBD1 (5 bases). This TCR derives from a person aged 30 to 80 with non-small cell lung cancer. The sample in question was tumor tissue, obtained at baseline. The CDR3 nucleotides read TGTGCCAGCAGCCAAGAAGGCGAAGGGGTACGCTACGAGCAGTACTTC. Translating it yields CASSQEGEGVRYEQYF.